The T cell receptor beta chain under discussion was sequenced for a study of chemoradiotherapy in HPV16-positive cancers. The study, taken as a whole, reports: For HPV16-positive patients, expanding HPV-responsive T cells associated with longer recurrence-free survival. Functional assays defining HPV-specific T cells used only a couple of HPV16-positive patients. Non-HPV-specific T cells did not expand in tumors during treatment, whereas candidate HPV-specific clones and E7-related motifs did.

Libraries were prepared by immunoSEQ multiplex PCR; TCRdb keeps only in-frame clonotypes and omits some of them. The table records about 15,000 clones, over 70% of them present only once. On this clone: Its antigen remains unidentified.

V lost 6 bases to trimming and J lost 2 bases; unmatched junction nucleotides: 8. CDR1 and CDR2 from the germline V gene are MDHEN and SYDVKM. The CDR3 runs to 15 residues. Over chemoradiotherapy, repertoires were sampled more than once. Collection took place from a patient who underwent chemoradiotherapy. This TCR came from a human donor with HPV-associated anogenital cancer. The rearrangement joins TRBV28 to TRBJ2-7, with TRBD1 identical over 9 bases. CDR3 sequence (DNA): TGTGCCAGCAGCCCCCCGGGACAGGGCCCCTACGAGCAGTACTTC. Translation: CASSPPGQGPYEQYF.